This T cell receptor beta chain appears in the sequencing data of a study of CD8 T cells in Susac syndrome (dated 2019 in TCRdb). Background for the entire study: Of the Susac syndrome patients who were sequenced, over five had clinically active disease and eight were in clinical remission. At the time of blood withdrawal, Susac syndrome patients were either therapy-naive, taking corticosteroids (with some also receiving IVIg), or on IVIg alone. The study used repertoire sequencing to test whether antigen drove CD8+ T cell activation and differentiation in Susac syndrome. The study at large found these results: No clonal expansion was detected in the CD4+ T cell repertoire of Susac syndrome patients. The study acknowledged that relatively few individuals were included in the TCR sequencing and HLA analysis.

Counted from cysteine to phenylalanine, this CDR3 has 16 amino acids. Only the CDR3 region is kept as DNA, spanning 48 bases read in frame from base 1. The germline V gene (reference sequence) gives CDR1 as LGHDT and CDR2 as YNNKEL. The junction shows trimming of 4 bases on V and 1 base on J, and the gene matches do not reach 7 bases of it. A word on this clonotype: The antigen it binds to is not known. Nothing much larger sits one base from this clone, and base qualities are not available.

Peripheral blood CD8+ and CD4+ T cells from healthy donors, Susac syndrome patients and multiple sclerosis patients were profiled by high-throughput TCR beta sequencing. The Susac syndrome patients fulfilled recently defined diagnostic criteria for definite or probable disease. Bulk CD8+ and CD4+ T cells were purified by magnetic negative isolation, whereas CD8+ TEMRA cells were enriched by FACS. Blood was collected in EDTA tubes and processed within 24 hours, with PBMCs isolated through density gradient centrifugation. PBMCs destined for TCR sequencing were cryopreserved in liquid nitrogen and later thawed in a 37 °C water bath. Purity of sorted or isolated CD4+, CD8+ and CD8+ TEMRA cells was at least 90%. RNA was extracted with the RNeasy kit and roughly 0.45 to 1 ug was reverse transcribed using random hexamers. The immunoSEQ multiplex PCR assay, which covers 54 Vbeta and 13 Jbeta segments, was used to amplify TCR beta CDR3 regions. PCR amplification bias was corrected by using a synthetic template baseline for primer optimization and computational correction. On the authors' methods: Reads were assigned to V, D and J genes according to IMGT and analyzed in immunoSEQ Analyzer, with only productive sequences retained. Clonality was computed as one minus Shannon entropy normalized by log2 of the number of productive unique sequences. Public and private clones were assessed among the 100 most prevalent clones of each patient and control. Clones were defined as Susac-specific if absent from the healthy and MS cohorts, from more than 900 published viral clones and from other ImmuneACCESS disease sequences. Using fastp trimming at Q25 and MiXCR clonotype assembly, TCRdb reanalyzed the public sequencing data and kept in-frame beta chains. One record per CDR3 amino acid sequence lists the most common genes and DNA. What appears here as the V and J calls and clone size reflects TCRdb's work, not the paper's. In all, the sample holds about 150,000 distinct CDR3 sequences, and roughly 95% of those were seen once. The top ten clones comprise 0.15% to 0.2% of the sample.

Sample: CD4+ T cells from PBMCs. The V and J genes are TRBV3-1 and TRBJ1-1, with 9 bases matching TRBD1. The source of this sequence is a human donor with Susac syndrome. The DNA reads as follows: TGTGCCAGCAGCCTCACAGGGGGCGCGGGGAACACTGAAGCTTTCTTT. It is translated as CASSLTGGAGNTEAFF. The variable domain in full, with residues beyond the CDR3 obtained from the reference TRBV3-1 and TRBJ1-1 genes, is DTAVSQTPKYLVTQMGNDKSIKCEQNLGHDTMYWYKQDSKKFLKIMFSYNNKELIINETVPNRFSPKSPDKAHLNLHINSLELGDSAVYFCASSLTGGAGNTEAFFGQGTRLTVV.